This is a list of T cell receptor beta chains from one sample in a study of monozygotic twins with inflammatory bowel disease. TCRdb re-called the 5' RACE reads, yielding one record per CDR3 amino acid sequence without DNA. This repertoire comprises about 450,000 distinct CDR3 sequences; its ten largest clones make up about 2.3%. Source material: blood. These TCRs come from a human donor with ulcerative colitis or Crohn's disease, or a healthy co-twin of an affected twin (not recorded which). The CDR3 runs from the conserved cysteine through the conserved F or W.

V gene	CDR3 length	J gene	CDR3 protein
TRBV5-1	14	TRBJ2-2	CASSEQGSTGELFF
TRBV24-1	15	TRBJ1-2	CATSDPGQGSRKLFF
TRBV12-3/TRBV12-4	15	TRBJ1-4	CATRLTRSTNEKLFF
TRBV7-2	15	TRBJ2-5	CASSLVAVGGETQYF
TRBV5-1	17	TRBJ1-1	CASSLWTGGKMNTEAFF
TRBV20-1	14	TRBJ2-3	CSARDAGSSDTQYF
TRBV28	11	TRBJ2-1	CASSLGQEQFF
TRBV19	16	TRBJ1-4	CASSTYETATNEKLFF
TRBV6-1	18	TRBJ1-1	CASCDRGRLVVVNTEAFF
TRBV7-2	15	TRBJ2-1	CASSPRARGADEQFF
TRBV18	14	TRBJ1-1	CASSPPDGNTEAFF
TRBV20-1	16	TRBJ1-2	CSARDLGAGSNYGYTF
TRBV7-9	15	TRBJ2-4	CASSSVAVAKNMQYF
TRBV18	15	TRBJ2-1	CASSPPPVTYNEQFF
TRBV18	15	TRBJ2-1	CASSPGSGPTGEQFF
TRBV19	18	TRBJ2-3	CASSPDGGGDRDTDTQYF
TRBV11-2	14	TRBJ2-5	CASSRLAGGKTQYF
TRBV20-1	11	TRBJ1-2	CSAERTYGYTF
TRBV7-2	16	TRBJ1-6	CASSLRDRGTNSPLHF
TRBV24-1	16	TRBJ2-1	CATSDRGPSSYNEQFF
TRBV7-3	14	TRBJ2-3	CASSQGQNTDTQYF
TRBV29-1	12	TRBJ2-7	CSVRTGGHEQYF
TRBV20-1	14	TRBJ1-1	CSARGLDRATEAFF
TRBV30	13	TRBJ1-2	CAWIFGQNSGYTF
TRBV7-8	14	TRBJ1-5	CASSLDRYKDPQHF
TRBV3-1	17	TRBJ2-2	CASSQEGGRFTTGELFF
TRBV5-1	13	TRBJ1-1	CASSYRMNTEAFF
TRBV6-4	15	TRBJ2-1	CASSEASGAFNEQFF
TRBV25-1	13	TRBJ1-1	CASLDNLNTEAFF
TRBV19	15	TRBJ2-2	CASSIGRAYTGELFF
TRBV7-2	19	TRBJ1-3	CASSLVPGSVGGYGNTIYF
TRBV20-1	13	TRBJ2-3	CSAVYDAYDTQYF
TRBV19	15	TRBJ2-1	CASSPGRGRNVEQFF
TRBV20-1	13	TRBJ2-1	CSVTTRTYNEQFF
TRBV2	13	TRBJ2-1	CASKTSGMGEQFF
TRBV20-1	14	TRBJ2-7	CSASGLAHTYEQYF
TRBV5-1	16	TRBJ2-1	CASSLVEASSYNEQFF
TRBV7-8	14	TRBJ1-4	CASSLSESNEKLFF
TRBV9	13	TRBJ1-4	CASSGGANEKLFF
TRBV7-2	16	TRBJ2-7	CASSLQATGGGYEQYF
TRBV6-1	16	TRBJ2-1	CASSASLAGAYNEQFF
TRBV24-1	13	TRBJ2-2	CATSDLPTGELFF
TRBV12-3/TRBV12-4	16	TRBJ2-3	CASSFPRAGATDTQYF
TRBV29-1	13	TRBJ2-3	CSVGQGLTDTQYF
TRBV10-3	13	TRBJ2-7	CAISEDRVGEQYF